These T cell receptor beta chains were read from a single sample in a study of long-term antiretroviral therapy in people with HIV. Repertoires were generated with immunoSEQ multiplex PCR, while TCRdb's copy carries only in-frame clones and drops some. The table records 25,000 to 35,000 clones, 95% of them present only once. The sample consisted of unsorted PBMCs, taken 5.3 years after starting antiretroviral therapy. Receptors were obtained from a man aged 25-45 years with HIV. Both conserved end residues are part of each CDR3. A D gene is named only where the DNA matches it firmly. Rows give clone size only sometimes, using once, few, many, or a class for an expanded clone.

15 TRBJ2-5 TRBV5-4 . . CASSLTQGRQETQYF TGTGCCAGCAGCTTGACTCAGGGGCGGCAGGAGACCCAGTACTTC
14 TRBJ1-4 TRBV7-9 . . CASSPPGGNEKLFF TGTGCCAGCAGCCCCCCCGGGGGAAATGAAAAACTGTTTTTT
12 TRBJ1-1 TRBV7-9 once . CASSYRGAEAFF TGTGCCAGCAGCTATAGGGGGGCTGAAGCTTTCTTT
14 TRBJ2-7 TRBV6-5 . TRBD1 CASHGQGDSYEQYF TGTGCCAGCCACGGACAGGGCGATTCCTACGAGCAGTACTTC
13 TRBJ2-3 TRBV6-4 . . CASSDSLTDTQYF TGTGCCAGCAGTGACTCCTTAACAGATACGCAGTATTTT
16 TRBJ1-3 TRBV7-2 . TRBD1 CASSSGDRSSGNTIYF TGTGCCAGCAGCTCCGGGGACAGGAGTTCTGGAAACACCATATATTTT
15 TRBJ2-7 TRBV7-9 . TRBD2 CASSPTVAGPNEQYF TGTGCCAGCAGCCCCACGGTAGCGGGCCCCAACGAGCAGTACTTC
15 TRBJ1-6 TRBV6-5 . . CASRRDGRFNSPLHF TGTGCCAGCAGGAGGGACGGAAGATTTAATTCACCCCTCCACTTT
17 TRBJ2-3 TRBV4-1 . . CASSQIVAGAPRHTQYF TGCGCCAGCAGCCAAATTGTGGCGGGGGCCCCACGACATACGCAGTATTTT
14 TRBJ2-2 TRBV7-2 . . CASSSLALRGELFF TGTGCCAGCAGCTCACTAGCCCTTCGCGGGGAGCTGTTTTTT
15 TRBJ2-1 TRBV7-2 . TRBD1 CASSEQGGGYNEQFF TGTGCCAGCAGCGAACAGGGGGGCGGCTACAATGAGCAGTTCTTC
11 TRBJ1-2 TRBV2 . . CASSLDTGYTF TGTGCCAGCAGTCTGGACACTGGCTACACCTTC
15 TRBJ2-3 TRBV5-4 once . CASSFSGYRADTQYF TGTGCCAGCAGCTTCTCGGGGTATCGCGCAGATACGCAGTATTTT
16 TRBJ2-7 TRBV4-1 once TRBD1 CASSQGPGTGNYEQYF TGCGCCAGCAGCCAAGGTCCGGGGACAGGGAACTACGAGCAGTACTTC
11 TRBJ2-7 TRBV20-1 once . CSAAGADEQYF TGCAGTGCTGCGGGGGCCGACGAGCAGTACTTC
14 TRBJ1-3 TRBV6-6 . TRBD1 CASSSTGLENTIYF TGTGCCAGCAGTTCGACAGGGTTGGAAAACACCATATATTTT
12 TRBJ1-2 TRBV5-4 . . CASSPGVEGYTF TGTGCCAGCAGCCCGGGGGTAGAGGGCTACACCTTC
12 TRBJ1-2 TRBV9 . . CASSPPLGGYTF TGTGCCAGCAGCCCACCGCTAGGTGGCTACACCTTC
16 TRBJ2-7 TRBV7-6 . TRBD1 CASSLMGQGISYEQYF TGTGCCAGCAGCTTAATGGGACAGGGGATTTCCTACGAGCAGTACTTC
14 TRBJ1-2 TRBV15 . . CATSRDRAGYGYTF TGTGCCACCAGCAGAGACAGGGCTGGCTATGGCTACACCTTC
16 TRBJ2-1 TRBV2 . TRBD2 CASPGGLAGEFGEQFF TGTGCCAGCCCTGGGGGCCTAGCGGGAGAATTTGGTGAGCAGTTCTTC
18 TRBJ1-2 TRBV5-1 . . CASSLGGPDRRQTDGYTF TGCGCCAGCAGCTTGGGCGGGCCTGACAGGCGACAAACGGATGGCTACACCTTC
13 TRBJ2-1 TRBV27 . . CASSFGPYNEQFF TGTGCCAGCAGTTTCGGGCCTTACAATGAGCAGTTCTTC
18 TRBJ2-3 TRBV9 . . CASSLIGGTSASTDTQYF TGTGCCAGCAGCTTAATCGGCGGGACTTCGGCTAGCACAGATACGCAGTATTTT
15 TRBJ2-1 TRBV7-2 . TRBD1 CASRYDRGTYNEQFF TGTGCCAGCAGATATGACAGGGGGACCTACAATGAGCAGTTCTTC
16 TRBJ2-3 TRBV7-2 . TRBD2 CASRTDYGRVTDTQYF TGTGCCAGCAGGACCGATTATGGGAGGGTAACAGATACGCAGTATTTT
15 TRBJ1-6 TRBV18 . TRBD1 CASSPRQGETAPLHF TGTGCCAGCTCACCCAGACAGGGGGAAACGGCACCCCTCCACTTT
13 TRBJ1-2 TRBV27 . . CASSLADGYGYTF TGTGCCAGCAGTTTGGCGGACGGTTATGGCTACACCTTC
16 TRBJ2-7 TRBV9 once . CASSVNPRGQSYEQYF TGTGCCAGCAGCGTTAATCCCAGGGGCCAGTCCTACGAGCAGTACTTC
18 TRBJ2-3 TRBV6-1 . TRBD2 CASSEGSGGPLLMATQYF TGTGCCAGCAGTGAAGGTAGCGGGGGGCCCCTCCTAATGGCTACGCAGTATTTT
14 TRBJ1-1 TRBV11-2 . . CASSLERWGTEAFF TGTGCCAGCAGCTTAGAGCGGTGGGGCACTGAAGCTTTCTTT
15 TRBJ2-2 TRBV5-4 . . CASSKDYLVTGELFF TGTGCCAGCAGCAAGGACTACCTAGTTACCGGGGAGCTGTTTTTT
16 TRBJ1-1 TRBV5-1 once . CASSLAVKTENTEAFF TGCGCCAGCAGCTTGGCCGTAAAGACAGAGAACACTGAAGCTTTCTTT
17 TRBJ1-5 TRBV27 . TRBD1 CASSSLEIRQGGQPQHF TGTGCCAGCAGTAGTTTGGAAATCCGACAGGGTGGTCAGCCCCAGCATTTT
15 TRBJ1-2 TRBV9 . . CASSDGRGGHYGYTF TGTGCCAGCAGCGACGGGCGGGGGGGCCACTATGGCTACACCTTC